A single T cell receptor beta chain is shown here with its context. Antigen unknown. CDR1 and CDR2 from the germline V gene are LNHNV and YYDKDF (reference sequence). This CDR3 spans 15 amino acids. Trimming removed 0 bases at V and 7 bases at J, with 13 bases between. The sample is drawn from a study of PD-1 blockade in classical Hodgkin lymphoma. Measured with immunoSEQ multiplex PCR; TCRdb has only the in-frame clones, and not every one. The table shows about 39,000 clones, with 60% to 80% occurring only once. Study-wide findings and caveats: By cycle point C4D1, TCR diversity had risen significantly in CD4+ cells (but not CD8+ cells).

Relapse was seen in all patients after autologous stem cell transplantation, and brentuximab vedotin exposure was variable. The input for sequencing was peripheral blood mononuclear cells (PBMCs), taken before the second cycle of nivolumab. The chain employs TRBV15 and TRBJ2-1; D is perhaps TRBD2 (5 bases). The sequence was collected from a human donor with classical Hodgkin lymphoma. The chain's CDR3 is CATSRERVRGNEQFF. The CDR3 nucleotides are TGTGCCACCAGCAGAGAGAGAGTACGCGGGAATGAGCAGTTCTTC.